This T cell receptor (beta chain) is drawn from a study of cytomegalovirus exposure and HLA in healthy donors. PCR primers comprised 60 Vbeta and 13 Jbeta primers. The repertoire was sequenced with immunoSEQ multiplex PCR; TCRdb's copy has only in-frame clones and lacks some. The table lists about 130,000 clones, more than 70% of them singletons. With V trimmed by 6 bases and J by 9 bases, 8 bases remained unmatched. Germline CDR1 reads MNHEY; CDR2 reads SMNVEV (reference sequence). The CDR3 totals 15 residues. The chain combines TRBV27 with TRBJ2-1; 13 bases line up with TRBD2. The receptor was derived from a human donor in good health. Sequencing input: PBMCs. The CDR3 sequence is CASSGLAGEPSEQFF. DNA for the CDR3: TGTGCCAGCAGCGGACTAGCGGGGGAACCCAGTGAGCAGTTCTTC.